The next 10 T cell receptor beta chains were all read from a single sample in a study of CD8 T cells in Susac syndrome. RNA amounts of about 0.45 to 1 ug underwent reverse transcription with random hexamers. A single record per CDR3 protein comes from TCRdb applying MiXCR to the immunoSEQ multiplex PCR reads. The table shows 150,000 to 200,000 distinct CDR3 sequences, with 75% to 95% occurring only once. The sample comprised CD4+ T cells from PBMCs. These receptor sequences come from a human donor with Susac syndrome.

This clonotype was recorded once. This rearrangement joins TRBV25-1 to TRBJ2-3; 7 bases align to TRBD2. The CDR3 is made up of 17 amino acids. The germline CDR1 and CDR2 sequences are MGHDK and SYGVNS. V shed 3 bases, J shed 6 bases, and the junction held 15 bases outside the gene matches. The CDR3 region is CASSDPLLAGGFDTQYF. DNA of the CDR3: TGTGCCAGCAGTGATCCTCTACTAGCCGGGGGGTTCGATACGCAGTATTTT.

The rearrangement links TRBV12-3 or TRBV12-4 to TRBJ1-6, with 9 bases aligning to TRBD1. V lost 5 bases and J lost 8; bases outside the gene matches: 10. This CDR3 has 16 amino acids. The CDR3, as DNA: TGTGCCAGCAGTCCCTTGGTCGGGACAGGGCATTCACCCCTCCACTTT. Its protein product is CASSPLVGTGHSPLHF.

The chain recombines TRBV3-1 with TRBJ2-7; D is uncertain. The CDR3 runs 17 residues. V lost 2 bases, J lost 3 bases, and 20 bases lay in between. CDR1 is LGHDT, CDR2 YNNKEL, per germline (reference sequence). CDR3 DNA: TGTGCCAGCAGCCAATCGTTCGTGGTGTCGCCCTTCTACGAGCAGTACTTC. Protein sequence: CASSQSFVVSPFYEQYF.

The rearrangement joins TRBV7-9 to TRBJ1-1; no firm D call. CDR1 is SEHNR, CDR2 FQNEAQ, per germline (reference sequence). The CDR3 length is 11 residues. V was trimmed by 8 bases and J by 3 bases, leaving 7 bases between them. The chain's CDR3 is CASGTYTEAFF. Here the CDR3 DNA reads TGTGCCAGCGGCACGTACACTGAAGCTTTCTTT.

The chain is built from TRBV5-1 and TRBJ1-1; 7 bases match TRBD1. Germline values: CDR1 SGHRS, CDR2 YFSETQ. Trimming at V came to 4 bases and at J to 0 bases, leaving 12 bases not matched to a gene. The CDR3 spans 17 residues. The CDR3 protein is CASSPPRDSLMNTEAFF. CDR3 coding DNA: TGCGCCAGCAGCCCGCCCCGGGACAGCCTTATGAACACTGAAGCTTTCTTT.

CDR3 sequence reads: CASSRRPDGELFF. CDR3 nucleotides: TGTGCCAGCAGCCGCAGACCGGACGGGGAGCTGTTTTTT. The chain is built from TRBV14 and TRBJ2-2; D not resolved. CDR3 length equals 13 residues. V gave up 4 bases and J gave up 7 bases, with 10 bases separating them. Germline V CDR1 and CDR2: SGHDN, FVKESK.

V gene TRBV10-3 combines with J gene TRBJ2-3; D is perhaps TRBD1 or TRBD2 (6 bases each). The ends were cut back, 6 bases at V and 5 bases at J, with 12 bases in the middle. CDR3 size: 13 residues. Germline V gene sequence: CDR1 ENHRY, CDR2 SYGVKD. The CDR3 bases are TGTGCCATCAGGGGGGGCAGGAGAGATACGCAGTATTTT. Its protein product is CAIRGGRRDTQYF.

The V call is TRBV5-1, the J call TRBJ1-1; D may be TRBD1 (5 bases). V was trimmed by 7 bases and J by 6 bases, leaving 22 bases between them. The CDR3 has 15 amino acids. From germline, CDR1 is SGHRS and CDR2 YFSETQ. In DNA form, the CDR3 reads TGCGCCAGCGCCGAGGATGGACAACTTATTTCTGAAGCTTTCTTT. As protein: CASAEDGQLISEAFF.

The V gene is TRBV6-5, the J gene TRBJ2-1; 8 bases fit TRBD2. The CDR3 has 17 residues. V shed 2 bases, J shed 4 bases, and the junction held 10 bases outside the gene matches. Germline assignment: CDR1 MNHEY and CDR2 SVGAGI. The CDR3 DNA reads TGTGCCAGCAGTTACCCATTAGCGGGAAAAGCGTACAATGAGCAGTTCTTC. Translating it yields CASSYPLAGKAYNEQFF.

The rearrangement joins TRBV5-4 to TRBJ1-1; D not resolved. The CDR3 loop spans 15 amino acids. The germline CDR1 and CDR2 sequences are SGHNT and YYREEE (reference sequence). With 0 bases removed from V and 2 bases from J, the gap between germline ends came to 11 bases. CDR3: CASSLGSSGNTEAFF. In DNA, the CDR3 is TGTGCCAGCAGCTTGGGATCGTCCGGTAACACTGAAGCTTTCTTT. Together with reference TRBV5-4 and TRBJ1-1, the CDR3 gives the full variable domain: ETGVTQSPTHLIKTRGQQVTLRCSSQSGHNTVSWYQQALGQGPQFIFQYYREEENGRGNFPPRFSGLQFPNYSSELNVNALELDDSALYLCASSLGSSGNTEAFFGQGTRLTVV.